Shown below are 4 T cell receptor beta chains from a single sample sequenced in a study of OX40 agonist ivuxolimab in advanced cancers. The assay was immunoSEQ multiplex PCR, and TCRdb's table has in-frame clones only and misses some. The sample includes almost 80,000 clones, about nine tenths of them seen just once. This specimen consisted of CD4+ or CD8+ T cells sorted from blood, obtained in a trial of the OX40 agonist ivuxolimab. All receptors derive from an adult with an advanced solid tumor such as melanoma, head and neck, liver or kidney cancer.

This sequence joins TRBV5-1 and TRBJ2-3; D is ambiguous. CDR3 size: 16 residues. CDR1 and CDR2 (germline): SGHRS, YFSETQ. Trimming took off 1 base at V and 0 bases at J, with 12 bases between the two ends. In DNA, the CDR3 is TGCGCCAGCAGCTTGTCGGTCGGTACTAGCACAGATACGCAGTATTTT. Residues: CASSLSVGTSTDTQYF.

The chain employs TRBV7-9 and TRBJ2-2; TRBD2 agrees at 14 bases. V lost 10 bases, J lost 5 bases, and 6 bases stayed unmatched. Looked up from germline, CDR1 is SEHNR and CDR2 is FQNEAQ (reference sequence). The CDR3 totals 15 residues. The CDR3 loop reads CATGTSGRITGELFF. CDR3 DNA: TGTGCCACCGGGACTAGCGGGAGAATTACCGGGGAGCTGTTTTTT.

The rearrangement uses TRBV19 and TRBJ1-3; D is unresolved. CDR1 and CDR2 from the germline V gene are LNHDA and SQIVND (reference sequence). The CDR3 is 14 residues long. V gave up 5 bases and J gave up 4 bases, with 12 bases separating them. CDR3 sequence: CASSEITTGNTIYF. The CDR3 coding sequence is TGTGCCAGTAGTGAGATAACAACCGGAAACACCATATATTTT.

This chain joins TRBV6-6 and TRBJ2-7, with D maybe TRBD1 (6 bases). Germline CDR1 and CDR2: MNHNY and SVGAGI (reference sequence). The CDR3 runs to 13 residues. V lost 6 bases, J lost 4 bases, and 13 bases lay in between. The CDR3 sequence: CASSTGRSYEQYF. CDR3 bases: TGTGCCAGCAGCACAGGGCGATCGTACGAGCAGTACTTC.